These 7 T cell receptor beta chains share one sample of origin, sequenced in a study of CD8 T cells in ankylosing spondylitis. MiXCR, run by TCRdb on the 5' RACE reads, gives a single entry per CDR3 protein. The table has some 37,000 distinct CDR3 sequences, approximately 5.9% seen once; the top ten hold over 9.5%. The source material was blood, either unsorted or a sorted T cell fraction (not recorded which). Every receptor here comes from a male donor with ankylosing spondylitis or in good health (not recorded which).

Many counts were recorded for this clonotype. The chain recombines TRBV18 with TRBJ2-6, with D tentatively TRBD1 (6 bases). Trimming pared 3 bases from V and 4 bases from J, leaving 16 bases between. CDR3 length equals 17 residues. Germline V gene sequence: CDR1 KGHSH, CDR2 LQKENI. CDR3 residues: CASSPQRSGAGANVLTF. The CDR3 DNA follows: TGTGCCAGCTCACCCCAACGCTCAGGGGCCGGGGCCAACGTCCTGACTTTC.

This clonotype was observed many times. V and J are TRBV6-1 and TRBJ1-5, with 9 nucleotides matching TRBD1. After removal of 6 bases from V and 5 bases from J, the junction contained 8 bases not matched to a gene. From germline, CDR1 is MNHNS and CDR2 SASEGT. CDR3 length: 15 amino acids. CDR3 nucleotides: TGTGCCAGCAGCGTCCGGGACAGGGACTATCAGCCCCAGCATTTT. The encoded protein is CASSVRDRDYQPQHF.

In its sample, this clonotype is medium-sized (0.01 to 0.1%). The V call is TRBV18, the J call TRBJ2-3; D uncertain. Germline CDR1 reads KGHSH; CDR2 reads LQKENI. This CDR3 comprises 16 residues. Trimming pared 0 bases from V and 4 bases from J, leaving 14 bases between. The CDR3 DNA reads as TGTGCCAGCTCACCACCGGTCCCGCTCTGGCCAGATACGCAGTATTTT. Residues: CASSPPVPLWPDTQYF.

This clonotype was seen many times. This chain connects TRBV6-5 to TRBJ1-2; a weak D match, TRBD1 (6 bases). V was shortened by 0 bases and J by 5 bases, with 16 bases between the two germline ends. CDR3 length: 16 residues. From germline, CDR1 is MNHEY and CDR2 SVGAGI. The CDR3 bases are TGTGCCAGCAGTTACTCTGGCAGGGGAGACTTTTATGGCTACACCTTC. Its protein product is CASSYSGRGDFYGYTF.

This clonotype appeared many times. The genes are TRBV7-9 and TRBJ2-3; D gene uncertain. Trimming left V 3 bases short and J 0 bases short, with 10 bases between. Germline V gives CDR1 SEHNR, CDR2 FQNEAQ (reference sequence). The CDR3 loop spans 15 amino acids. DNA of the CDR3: TGTGCCAGCAGCTTCGACGGTTCTAGCACAGATACGCAGTATTTT. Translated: CASSFDGSSTDTQYF.

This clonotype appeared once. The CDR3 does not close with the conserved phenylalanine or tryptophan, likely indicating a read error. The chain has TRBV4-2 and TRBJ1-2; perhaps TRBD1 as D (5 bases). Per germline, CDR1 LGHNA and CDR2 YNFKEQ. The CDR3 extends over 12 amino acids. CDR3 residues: CASSPRDYVYTS. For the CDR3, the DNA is TGTGCCAGCAGTCCCCGGGACTATGTCTACACCTCC.

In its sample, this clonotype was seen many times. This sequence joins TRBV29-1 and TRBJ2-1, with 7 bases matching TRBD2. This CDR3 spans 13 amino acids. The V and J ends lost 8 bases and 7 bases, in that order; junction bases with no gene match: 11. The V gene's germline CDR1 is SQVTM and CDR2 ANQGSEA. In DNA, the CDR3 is TGCAGCTCAAGGCCCCGGCGGGGGAATGAGCAGTTCTTC. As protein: CSSRPRRGNEQFF.